These T cell receptor beta chains were read from a single sample in a study of CD8 T cells in ankylosing spondylitis. TCRdb analysed the 5' RACE reads with MiXCR anew, one entry per CDR3 protein. The sample has about 750,000 distinct CDR3 sequences, around 20% seen once. Sequenced sample: blood, either unsorted or a sorted T cell fraction (not recorded which). These receptors originate from a male donor with ankylosing spondylitis. Each CDR3 is given with its conserved first and last residue. D genes are given only for firm matches. Clone size, where shown, is once, few, many, or a class for clones that have expanded.

few	TRBV5-6	-	TRBJ2-7	CASSSAGAFYEQYF	TGTGCCAGCAGCTCCGCAGGGGCCTTCTACGAGCAGTACTTC
-	TRBV12-3/TRBV12-4	-	TRBJ2-3	CASSQTTSSTDTQYF	TGTGCCAGCAGCCAAACTACATCTAGCACAGATACGCAGTATTTT
-	TRBV7-6	TRBD2	TRBJ2-5	CASRELAGVVETQYF	TGTGCCAGCAGGGAACTAGCGGGAGTTGTAGAGACCCAGTACTTC
many	TRBV12-3/TRBV12-4	TRBD2	TRBJ2-1	CASRERTSGDNEQFF	TGTGCCAGCAGAGAGAGGACTAGCGGGGACAATGAGCAGTTCTTC
few	TRBV4-2	-	TRBJ2-1	CASSPLTPHEQFF	TGTGCCAGCAGCCCTCTTACCCCCCATGAGCAGTTCTTC
few	TRBV20-1	TRBD1	TRBJ1-1	CSAGTGLHTEAFF	TGCAGTGCCGGGACAGGGCTGCACACTGAAGCTTTCTTT
-	TRBV4-1	TRBD2	TRBJ2-1	CASSHAPPGLDTEQFF	TGCGCCAGCAGCCATGCGCCCCCGGGACTAGACACTGAGCAGTTCTTC
few	TRBV7-4	TRBD2	TRBJ2-3	CASSLRSGSLTDTQYF	TGTGCCAGCAGCTTACGTAGCGGGAGTTTAACAGATACGCAGTATTTT
-	TRBV5-1	-	TRBJ1-1	CASSLVVAAMNTEAFF	TGCGCCAGCAGCTTGGTAGTGGCGGCTATGAACACTGAAGCTTTCTTT
-	TRBV6-1	TRBD2	TRBJ2-3	CASSLLAGEKDTQYF	TGTGCCAGCAGCCTTCTAGCGGGAGAAAAGGATACGCAGTATTTT
-	TRBV18	-	TRBJ2-7	CASSPRQHYEQYF	TGTGCCAGCTCACCGCGACAGCACTACGAGCAGTACTTC
-	TRBV7-9	TRBD2	TRBJ2-1	CASSFVSGREDEQFF	TGTGCCAGCAGCTTTGTTAGCGGGAGGGAGGATGAGCAGTTCTTC
-	TRBV5-1	-	TRBJ1-1	CASSSMGNTEAFF	TGCGCCAGCAGTAGCATGGGAAACACTGAAGCTTTCTTT
-	TRBV24-1	TRBD1	TRBJ1-2	CATSPRDRDNYGYTF	TGTGCCACCAGTCCCCGGGACAGGGATAACTATGGCTACACCTTC
-	TRBV9	-	TRBJ1-3	CASSVEGQTGNTIYF	TGTGCCAGCAGCGTCGAGGGGCAGACTGGAAACACCATATATTTT
-	TRBV20-1	-	TRBJ2-7	CSALTGSSYEQYF	TGCAGTGCCCTCACTGGGAGCTCCTACGAGCAGTACTTC
-	TRBV25-1	-	TRBJ2-7	CASSDYGSRYEQYF	TGTGCCAGCAGTGATTACGGGAGCCGCTACGAGCAGTACTTC
-	TRBV20-1	-	TRBJ2-1	CSARDSEGMGVYNEQFF	TGCAGTGCTAGAGATAGTGAGGGGATGGGAGTCTACAATGAGCAGTTCTTC
-	TRBV25-1	-	TRBJ1-1	CASSEYLGMNTEAFF	TGTGCCAGCAGTGAATACCTTGGTATGAACACTGAAGCTTTCTTT
many	TRBV20-1	TRBD2	TRBJ2-1	CSGGLGVGNEQFF	TGCAGTGGGGGACTAGGAGTGGGCAATGAGCAGTTCTTC
-	TRBV6-8	-	TRBJ2-6	CASSYQARSGANVLTF	TGTGCCAGCAGTTATCAGGCGAGATCTGGGGCCAACGTCCTGACTTTC
few	TRBV3-1	-	TRBJ2-3	CASSQRGPSTDTQYF	TGTGCCAGCAGCCAACGCGGGCCCAGCACAGATACGCAGTATTTT
-	TRBV3-1	TRBD2	TRBJ2-1	CASSQQLAGAYNEQFF	TGTGCCAGCAGCCAACAACTAGCGGGGGCCTACAATGAGCAGTTCTTC
-	TRBV18	-	TRBJ2-5	CASSPVGPNRAETQYF	TGTGCCAGCTCACCCGTGGGGCCGAACAGGGCGGAGACCCAGTACTTC
few	TRBV14	TRBD1	TRBJ2-3	CASSHLGRGLIADTQYF	TGTGCCAGCAGCCATCTCGGCAGGGGGCTTATAGCAGATACGCAGTATTTT
few	TRBV6-6	-	TRBJ2-5	CASSYDGSGAQYF	TGTGCCAGCAGTTACGACGGCTCGGGTGCCCAGTACTTC
many	TRBV29-1	TRBD2	TRBJ2-2	CSARAGLAGTGELFF	TGCAGCGCCCGGGCGGGACTAGCGGGCACCGGGGAGCTGTTTTTT
few	TRBV29-1	-	TRBJ2-3	CSVEGGRWDTDTQYF	TGCAGCGTTGAAGGGGGCAGGTGGGACACAGATACGCAGTATTTT
-	TRBV20-1	-	TRBJ2-7	CSARARSYEQYF	TGCAGTGCTAGGGCCCGGAGCTACGAGCAGTACTTC
-	TRBV20-1	-	TRBJ2-1	CSTLVWGSSYNEQFF	TGCAGTACTCTGGTGTGGGGGTCGTCCTACAATGAGCAGTTCTTC